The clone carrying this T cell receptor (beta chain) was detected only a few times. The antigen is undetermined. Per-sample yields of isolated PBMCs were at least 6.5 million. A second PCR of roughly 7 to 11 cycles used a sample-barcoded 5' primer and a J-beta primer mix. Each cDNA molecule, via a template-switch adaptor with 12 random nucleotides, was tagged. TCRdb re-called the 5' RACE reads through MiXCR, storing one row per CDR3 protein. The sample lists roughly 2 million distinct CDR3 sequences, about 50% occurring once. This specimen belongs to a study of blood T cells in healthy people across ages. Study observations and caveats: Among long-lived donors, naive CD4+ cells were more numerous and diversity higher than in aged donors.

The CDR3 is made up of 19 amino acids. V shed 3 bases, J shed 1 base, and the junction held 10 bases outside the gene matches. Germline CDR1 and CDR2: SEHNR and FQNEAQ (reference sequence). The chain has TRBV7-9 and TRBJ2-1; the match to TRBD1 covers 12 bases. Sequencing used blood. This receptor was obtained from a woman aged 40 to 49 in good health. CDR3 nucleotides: TGTGCCAGCAGCTTTCCGGGACAGGGGGCTTTGGTTTCCTACAATGAGCAGTTCTTC. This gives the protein CASSFPGQGALVSYNEQFF. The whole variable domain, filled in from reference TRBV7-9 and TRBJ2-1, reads DTGVSQNPRHKITKRGQNVTFRCDPISEHNRLYWYRQTLGQGPEFLTYFQNEAQLEKSRLLSDRFSAERPKGSFSTLEIQRTEQGDSAMYLCASSFPGQGALVSYNEQFFGPGTRLTVL.